These 20 T cell receptor beta chains came from one sample sequenced in a study of blood T cells in healthy people across ages. A second about 7 to 12 cycle PCR used barcoded and J-beta primers. MiXCR, applied by TCRdb to the 5' RACE reads, yields one record per CDR3 protein. The data hold roughly 1 million distinct CDR3 sequences, with almost 25% observed a single time. This same sample was also taken into another study, of T cells of mothers and their children.

The sample comprised blood. These receptors originate from a girl aged 2 to 9 in good health.

The rearrangement joins TRBV27 to TRBJ2-5; 10 bases are a match to TRBD2. The J call may be faulty, since TRBJ2-1 better matches the DNA end. CDR3 length: 18 residues. Looked up from germline, CDR1 is MNHEY and CDR2 is SMNVEV (reference sequence). CDR3 bases: TGTGCCAGCAGTCTTTATCGTACCAAACTAGCGGGGATTGATGAGCAGTTCTTC. Translating it yields CASSLYRTKLAGIDEQFF.

This clonotype was observed a handful of times. The V gene is TRBV20-1, the J gene TRBJ2-3; D gene unclear. The V end was cut by 4 bases, the J end by 8 bases, with 16 bases between. The CDR3 is 13 residues long. In germline, CDR1 is DFQATT, CDR2 SNEGSKA (reference sequence). CDR3 sequence reads: CSAKGSGPVTQYF. As DNA, the CDR3 is TGCAGTGCTAAGGGATCAGGTCCGGTTACGCAGTATTTT.

There are many counts of this clonotype. As DNA, the CDR3 is TGCAGCGTTGGACAGGGTAACACCGGGGAGCTGTTTTTT. Its translation is CSVGQGNTGELFF. The chain has TRBV29-1 and TRBJ2-2; 7 bases agree with TRBD1. The CDR3 loop spans 13 amino acids. Germline V lookup: CDR1 SQVTM, CDR2 ANQGSEA. V was clipped by 4 bases and J by 2 bases; unmatched bases: 1.

This chain links TRBV20-1 with TRBJ1-5; TRBD1 matches 7 bases. The CDR3 runs 16 residues. The germline V gene has CDR1 DFQATT and CDR2 SNEGSKA (reference sequence). With 2 bases clipped from V and 7 bases from J, the junction kept 14 bases outside the gene matches. The CDR3 sequence: CSARKGGREGGQPQHF. DNA of the CDR3: TGCAGTGCTAGAAAGGGAGGCAGGGAAGGGGGCCAGCCCCAGCATTTT.

V is TRBV7-9 and J is TRBJ2-5; TRBD1 matches 7 bases. J lost 2 bases, V lost 5 bases, and 11 bases had no gene match. The length of the CDR3 is 16 residues. Per germline, CDR1 SEHNR and CDR2 FQNEAQ (reference sequence). CDR3 protein: CASSRTVGQPQETQYF. The CDR3 bases are TGTGCCAGCAGCCGGACCGTGGGACAGCCACAAGAGACCCAGTACTTC.

In its sample, this clonotype was seen a few times. This CDR3 reads CASSSLSGSYEQYF. The CDR3 DNA reads TGTGCCAGCAGCTCCCTTTCGGGGAGCTACGAGCAGTACTTC. The chain carries TRBV7-6 and TRBJ2-5, with a weak D call TRBD2 (5 bases). TRBJ2-7 explains the end of the DNA better; the J call may be wrong. CDR3 length: 14 amino acids. Germline CDR1 reads SGHVS; CDR2 reads FNYEAQ.

This chain links TRBV9 with TRBJ2-3; D is perhaps TRBD2 (5 bases). The CDR3 covers 16 residues. Germline CDR1 and CDR2: SGDLS and YYNGEE. V gave up 0 bases and J gave up 1 base, with 12 bases separating them. DNA of the CDR3: TGTGCCAGCAGCGTAGACAGAGCGAGGGGCACAGATACGCAGTATTTT. This encodes CASSVDRARGTDTQYF.

This clonotype showed up just a few times. The gene calls are TRBV3-1 and TRBJ2-5, with 9 bases matching TRBD2. Germline assignment: CDR1 LGHDT and CDR2 YNNKEL (reference sequence). V shed 0 bases and J 0 bases; nucleotides not matched to a gene: 17. The CDR3 spans 21 residues. The CDR3 DNA follows: TGTGCCAGCAGCCAAGAATGGGGACTAGCAGAGTGGGGCCGGAACCAAGAGACCCAGTACTTC. Protein sequence: CASSQEWGLAEWGRNQETQYF.

This clonotype has just a few counts. CDR3 nucleotide sequence: TGTGCCAGCAGCCCAAGAGGGCGAGCGGGAGGCTCCTACAATGAGCAGTTCTTC. Translation: CASSPRGRAGGSYNEQFF. The chain recombines TRBV9 with TRBJ2-1; 9 nucleotides line up with TRBD2. The junction had 11 bases not matched to a gene; V was cut back by 4 bases and J by 0 bases. The CDR3 contains 18 residues. Germline lookup yields CDR1 SGDLS and CDR2 YYNGEE.

The chain couples TRBV12-3 or TRBV12-4 to TRBJ2-6, with D hard to call. V gave up 11 bases and J gave up 0 bases, with 8 bases separating them. This CDR3 spans 13 amino acids. CDR3 in amino acids: CACLFSGANVLTF. The CDR3, as DNA: TGTGCCTGCCTCTTCTCTGGGGCCAACGTCCTGACTTTC.

In its sample, this clonotype was seen a few times. The chain employs TRBV4-1 and TRBJ1-5; D is possibly TRBD1 (6 bases). Trimming took off 0 bases at V and 4 bases at J, with 13 bases between the two ends. The CDR3 length is 16 residues. CDR1 is MGHRA and CDR2 is YSYEKL in the germline V gene. Here the CDR3 DNA reads TGCGCCAGCAGCCAAGAAGGTGCAGGGGCTAATCAGCCCCAGCATTTT. The encoded protein is CASSQEGAGANQPQHF.

In this sample, this clonotype turned up many times. V usage is TRBV2 and J usage is TRBJ2-7; a weak D match, TRBD2 (6 bases). The V gene's germline CDR1 is SNHLY and CDR2 FYNNEI. The CDR3 consists of 14 residues. The V and J ends lost 0 bases and 4 bases respectively, with 10 bases between them. The CDR3 nucleotides read TGTGCCAGCAGTGAAGCGGGGGGTCGGTACGAGCAGTACTTC. This translates into CASSEAGGRYEQYF.

The V gene is TRBV5-1, the J gene TRBJ2-1; 7 bases are a match to TRBD1. From germline, CDR1 is SGHRS and CDR2 YFSETQ. J lost 7 bases, V lost 8 bases, and 9 bases had no gene match. The CDR3 runs 13 residues. The CDR3 loop is CASQGQGDNEQFF. The CDR3 DNA follows: TGCGCCAGTCAGGGGCAGGGGGATAATGAGCAGTTCTTC.

Remarks on this clonotype: Sequence at one end of the junction differs from germline and may be a read error. The V gene is TRBV2, the J gene TRBJ2-1; the match to TRBD1 covers 10 bases. The germline V gene encodes CDR1 SNHLY and CDR2 FYNNEI. This CDR3 is 15 amino acids long. The CDR3 spells CASSEGTGGWTSGLF. The CDR3 DNA follows: TGTGCCAGCAGTGAAGGGACAGGGGGTTGGACTAGTGGACTCTTC.

This chain links TRBV7-9 with TRBJ2-7; 7 bases map to TRBD1. The V and J ends lost 5 bases and 3 bases, in that order; junction bases with no gene match: 7. CDR3 length: 14 residues. The germline V gene encodes CDR1 SEHNR and CDR2 FQNEAQ (reference sequence). CDR3 DNA: TGTGCCAGCAGCCCGACGGGACAGCACTACGAGCAGTACTTC. Its protein is CASSPTGQHYEQYF.

The sample holds a few counts of this clonotype. The chain couples TRBV28 to TRBJ2-5; D remains unclear. Germline assignment: CDR1 MDHEN and CDR2 SYDVKM. V was clipped by 5 bases and J by 4 bases, with 17 bases between them. This CDR3 has 15 residues. CDR3 in amino acids: CASSLPPGGLETQYF. The CDR3 DNA reads as TGTGCCAGCAGTCTACCACCTGGTGGCCTAGAGACCCAGTACTTC.

J is TRBJ2-3 and V is TRBV21-1; the table's D call of TRBD1 was not tested on the DNA. TRBV21-1 is recorded as a pseudogene. This CDR3 comprises 15 residues. This chain's CDR3 is CASSKGPGVTDTQYF. The CDR3 DNA is TGTGCCAGCAGCAAAGGTCCGGGGGTAACAGATACGCAGTATTTT.

This clonotype was found a few times. The V and J genes are TRBV5-1 and TRBJ1-1; D is uncertain. V was trimmed by 4 bases and J by 4 bases, leaving 8 bases between them. The CDR3 is made up of 12 amino acids. Germline V lookup: CDR1 SGHRS, CDR2 YFSETQ. The CDR3 DNA is TGCGCCAGCAGCCCCATTGGCACTGAAGCTTTCTTT. This sequence encodes CASSPIGTEAFF.

This clonotype has just a few counts. V and J are TRBV7-3 and TRBJ2-1; 7 nucleotides agree with TRBD2. The CDR3 sequence is 15 residues long. The J segment lost 4 bases and the V segment lost 4 bases, leaving 7 bases of the junction unmatched. Germline CDR1 and CDR2: SGHTA and FQGTGA. CDR3 in amino acids: CASSSSSSGYNEQFF. The CDR3 nucleotides read TGTGCCAGCAGCTCCTCTTCTAGCGGATACAATGAGCAGTTCTTC.

A few counts support this clonotype. The chain couples TRBV18 to TRBJ1-2, with no clear D. The germline gives CDR1 KGHSH, CDR2 LQKENI. This CDR3 region has 14 residues. V dropped 2 bases and J dropped 5 bases, with 12 bases sitting between them. The CDR3 loop is CASSPSREGYGYTF. In DNA, the CDR3 is TGTGCCAGCTCACCAAGCCGGGAAGGTTATGGCTACACCTTC.